This TCR beta chain was recorded in a study of technical replicates of blood from a few donors. This clone was seen only a few times. The method was immunoSEQ multiplex PCR; TCRdb's version includes in-frame clones alone and lacks a portion of them. The table has fewer than 65,000 clones, approximately 87% seen once. This CDR3 spans 13 amino acids. With 0 bases removed from V and 7 bases from J, the gap between germline ends came to 7 bases. From germline, CDR1 is SGHVS and CDR2 FQNEAQ. The sample comprised PBMCs. This receptor was taken from a human donor in good health. Some clones in this sample may be carry-over from other donors' samples. The chain combines TRBV7-8 with TRBJ2-1, with no clear D. DNA for the CDR3: TGTGCCAGCAGCTTAGCCGTCTTGAATGAGCAGTTCTTC. Translated, it gives CASSLAVLNEQFF.